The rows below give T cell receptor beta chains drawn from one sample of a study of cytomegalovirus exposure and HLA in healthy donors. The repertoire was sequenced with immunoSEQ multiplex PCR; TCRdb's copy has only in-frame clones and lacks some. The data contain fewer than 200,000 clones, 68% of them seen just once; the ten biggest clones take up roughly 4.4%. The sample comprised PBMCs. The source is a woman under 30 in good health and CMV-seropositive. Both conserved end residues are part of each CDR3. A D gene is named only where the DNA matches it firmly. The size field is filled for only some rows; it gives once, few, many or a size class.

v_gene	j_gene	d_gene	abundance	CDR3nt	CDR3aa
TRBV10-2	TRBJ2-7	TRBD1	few	TGCGCCAGCAGTGGGGGGGCAGGGGGCCACGAGCAGTACTTC	CASSGGAGGHEQYF
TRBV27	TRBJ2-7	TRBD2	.	TGTGCCAGCGGCCCGCAGACTAGCGGGGTCCACGAGCAGTACTTC	CASGPQTSGVHEQYF
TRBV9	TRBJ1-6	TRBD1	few	TGTGCCAGCAGCGGAGCCGGGACAGGGTATTCACCCCTCCACTTT	CASSGAGTGYSPLHF
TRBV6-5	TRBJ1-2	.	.	TGTGCCAGCAGTTACTCGGGGGGGAGGGCAAACACCTTC	CASSYSGGRANTF
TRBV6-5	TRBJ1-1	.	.	TGTGCCAGCCATCCACGACAGGTTATTGAAGCTTTCTTT	CASHPRQVIEAFF
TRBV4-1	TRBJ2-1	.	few	TGCGCCAGCAGCCAAGATCCCGGACAAATCCCTTACAATGAGCAGTTCTTC	CASSQDPGQIPYNEQFF
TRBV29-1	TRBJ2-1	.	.	TGCAGCGTTGTTCCCAGCAGCGTTTACAATGAGCAGTTCTTC	CSVVPSSVYNEQFF
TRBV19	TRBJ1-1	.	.	TGTGCCAGTAGGGAGGCCTCGACTGAAGCTTTCTTT	CASREASTEAFF
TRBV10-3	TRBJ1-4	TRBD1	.	TGTGCCATCAGTCCGGGACAGGGGCCTAATGAAAAACTGTTTTTT	CAISPGQGPNEKLFF
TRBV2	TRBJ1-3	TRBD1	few	TGTGCCAGCAGGGACAGGGCCGGAAACACCATATATTTT	CASRDRAGNTIYF
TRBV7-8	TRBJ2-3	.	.	TGTGCCAGCACCTTGGCGACATTTAGCACAGATACGCAGTATTTT	CASTLATFSTDTQYF
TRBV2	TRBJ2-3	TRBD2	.	TGTGCCAGAAGGACTAGCGGGGGGGCAGATACGCAGTATTTT	CARRTSGGADTQYF
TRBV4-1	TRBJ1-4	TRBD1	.	TGCGCCAGCAGCCAAGGGACAGGTCGAAGGGCAACTAATGAAAAACTGTTTTTT	CASSQGTGRRATNEKLFF
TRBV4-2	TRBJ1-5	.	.	TGTGCCAGCAGCCAGTTCCAAGGGGATCAGCCCCAGCATTTT	CASSQFQGDQPQHF
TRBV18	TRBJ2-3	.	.	TGTGCCAGCACAGAGGGTTCCACAGATACGCAGTATTTT	CASTEGSTDTQYF
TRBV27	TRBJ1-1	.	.	TGTGCCAGCAGATGGGCAGGGTGGACTGAAGCTTTCTTT	CASRWAGWTEAFF
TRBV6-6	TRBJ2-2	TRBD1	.	TGTGCCAGCACGCGACAGGGTAGGGCCGGGGAGCTGTTTTTT	CASTRQGRAGELFF
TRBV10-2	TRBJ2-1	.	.	TGCGCCAGCAGTGAAGGGAGCTTCATGAGAGATGAGCAGTTCTTC	CASSEGSFMRDEQFF
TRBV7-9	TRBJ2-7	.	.	TGTGCCAGCAGCTTAGTGGGGGGGACACGATCCTACGAGCAGTACTTC	CASSLVGGTRSYEQYF
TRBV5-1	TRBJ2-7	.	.	TGCGCCAGCAGCTTACCACGGGAGAACTCCTACGAGCAGTACTTC	CASSLPRENSYEQYF
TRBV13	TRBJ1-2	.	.	TGTGCCAGCAGCTTAGGCTCGGGTTCGAACTATGGCTACACCTTC	CASSLGSGSNYGYTF
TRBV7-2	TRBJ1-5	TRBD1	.	TGTGCCAGCAGTGATCCGGGACAGAGTTATAGCAATCAGCCCCAGCATTTT	CASSDPGQSYSNQPQHF
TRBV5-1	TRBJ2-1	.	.	TGCGCCAGCAGCCCTGGTCCAGGTCGGAACAATGAGCAGTTCTTC	CASSPGPGRNNEQFF
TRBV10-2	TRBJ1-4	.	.	TGCGCCAGCAGTGAGTCGGGGGAGGGTGAAAAACTGTTTTTT	CASSESGEGEKLFF
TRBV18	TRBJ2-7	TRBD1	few	TGTGCCAGCTCACCACCCGGGACAGGGGGGTTATACGAGCAGTACTTC	CASSPPGTGGLYEQYF
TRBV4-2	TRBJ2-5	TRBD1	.	TGTGCCAGCAGCCAGAACTCCGGGACAGGGGCCTTCCAAGAGACCCAGTACTTC	CASSQNSGTGAFQETQYF
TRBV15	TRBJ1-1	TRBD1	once	TGTGCCACCAGCAGAGGGGCAGGGGGTTACACTGAAGCTTTCTTT	CATSRGAGGYTEAFF
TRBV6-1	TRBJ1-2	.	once	TGTGCCACCGACCACCAGGGATCGGCCTATGGCTACACCTTC	CATDHQGSAYGYTF
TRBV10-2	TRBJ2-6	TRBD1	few	TGCGCCAGCGCCCGGGACAGGGGATCTGGGGCCAACGTCCTGACTTTC	CASARDRGSGANVLTF
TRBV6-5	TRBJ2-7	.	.	TGTGCCAGCAGCGACAGAGACTACGAGCAGTACTTC	CASSDRDYEQYF
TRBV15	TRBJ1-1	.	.	TGTGCCACCAGCAGACAACTAGGGTTTCACCTCATGAACACTGAAGCTTTCTTT	CATSRQLGFHLMNTEAFF
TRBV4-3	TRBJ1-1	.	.	TGCGCCAGCAGCCAATCGGACACTGAGGCTTTCTTT	CASSQSDTEAFF
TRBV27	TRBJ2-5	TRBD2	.	TGTGCCAGCAGCCAGGCTCCTAGCGGGGAAGGCGGAGAGACCCAGTACTTC	CASSQAPSGEGGETQYF
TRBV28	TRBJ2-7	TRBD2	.	TGTGCCAGCAGGTTGACTAGCGGGAGGGCCAATCGTGAGCAGTACTTC	CASRLTSGRANREQYF
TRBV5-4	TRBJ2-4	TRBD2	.	TGTGCCAGCAGCCTGGCGGGGGTTGAAAACATTCAGTACTTC	CASSLAGVENIQYF
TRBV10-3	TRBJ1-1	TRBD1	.	TGTGCCATCAGGTACAGGGGAGACACTGAAGCTTTCTTT	CAIRYRGDTEAFF
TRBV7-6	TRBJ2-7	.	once	TGTGCCAGCAGCTCCTTGGTAGGCGGGATTGGTTACTTC	CASSSLVGGIGYF
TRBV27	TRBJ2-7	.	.	TGTGCCAGCAGTTTAATTGACAGCAGCTACGAGCAGTACTTC	CASSLIDSSYEQYF
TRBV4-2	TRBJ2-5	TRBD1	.	TGTGCCAGCAGCCACGGGACAGGGGGGTTGGAGACCCAGTACTTC	CASSHGTGGLETQYF
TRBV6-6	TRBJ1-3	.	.	TGTGCCAGCAGGCCAGGGGCGACTCGGGGGGACACCATATATTTT	CASRPGATRGDTIYF
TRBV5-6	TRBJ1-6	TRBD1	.	TGTGCCAGCCTACTAGGACAGGGTGATTCACCCCTCCACTTT	CASLLGQGDSPLHF
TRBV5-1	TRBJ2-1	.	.	TGCGCCAGCAGCTTCGCGGGACTCAGCTCCTACAATGAGCAGTTCTTC	CASSFAGLSSYNEQFF
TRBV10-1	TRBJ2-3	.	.	TGCGCCAGGACTTTTTTGGAACGGCCAGATACGCAGTATTTT	CARTFLERPDTQYF
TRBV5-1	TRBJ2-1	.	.	TGCGCCAGCAGCTTGGTTAACAATGAGCAGTTCTTC	CASSLVNNEQFF
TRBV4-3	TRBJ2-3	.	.	TGCGCCAGCAGCCACCTTGGGGCGGATACGCAGTATTTT	CASSHLGADTQYF
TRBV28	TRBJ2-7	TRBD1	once	TGTGCCAGCAGTTTTGCAGGGACAGGGTCCTACGAGCAGTACTTC	CASSFAGTGSYEQYF
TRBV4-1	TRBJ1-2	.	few	TGCGCCAGCAGCCAAGATCAAGCGCGGTGGGATGGCTACACCTTC	CASSQDQARWDGYTF
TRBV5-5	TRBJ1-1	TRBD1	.	TGTGCCAGCAGCTTCGCGACGGACAGGGTTAACACTGAAGCTTTCTTT	CASSFATDRVNTEAFF